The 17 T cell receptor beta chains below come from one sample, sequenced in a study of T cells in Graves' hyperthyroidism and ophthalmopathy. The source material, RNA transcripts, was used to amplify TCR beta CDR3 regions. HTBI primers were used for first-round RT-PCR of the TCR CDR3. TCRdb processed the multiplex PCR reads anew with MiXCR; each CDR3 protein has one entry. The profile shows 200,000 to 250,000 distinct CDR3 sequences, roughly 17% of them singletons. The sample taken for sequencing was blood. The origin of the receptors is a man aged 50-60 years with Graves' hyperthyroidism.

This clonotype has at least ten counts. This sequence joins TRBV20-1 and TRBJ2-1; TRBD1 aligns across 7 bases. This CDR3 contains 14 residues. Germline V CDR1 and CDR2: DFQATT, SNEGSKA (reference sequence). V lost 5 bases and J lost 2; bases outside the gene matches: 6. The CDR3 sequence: CSAARQGTYNEQFF. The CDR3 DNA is TGCAGTGCTGCCCGACAGGGAACCTACAATGAGCAGTTCTTC.

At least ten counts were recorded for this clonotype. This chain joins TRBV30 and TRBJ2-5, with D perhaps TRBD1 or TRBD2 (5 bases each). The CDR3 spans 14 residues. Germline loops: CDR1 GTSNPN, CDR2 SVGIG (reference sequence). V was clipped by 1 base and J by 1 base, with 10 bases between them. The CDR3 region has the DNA TGTGCCTGGAGTGGGGGCAGCGGCCAAGAGACCCAGTACTTC. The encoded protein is CAWSGGSGQETQYF.

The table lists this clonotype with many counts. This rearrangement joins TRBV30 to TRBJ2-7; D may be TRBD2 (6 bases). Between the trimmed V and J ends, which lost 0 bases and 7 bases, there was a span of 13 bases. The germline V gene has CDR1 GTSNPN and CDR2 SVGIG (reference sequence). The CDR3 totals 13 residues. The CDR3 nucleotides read TGTGCCTGGAGTGTACGGGAGTGGAGAGAGCAGTACTTC. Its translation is CAWSVREWREQYF.

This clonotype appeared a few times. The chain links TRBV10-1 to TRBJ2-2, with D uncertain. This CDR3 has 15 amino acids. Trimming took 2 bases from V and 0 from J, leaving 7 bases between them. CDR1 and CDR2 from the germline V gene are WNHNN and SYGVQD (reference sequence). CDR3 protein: CASSEGFANTGELFF. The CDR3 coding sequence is TGCGCCAGCAGTGAGGGCTTCGCGAACACCGGGGAGCTGTTTTTT.

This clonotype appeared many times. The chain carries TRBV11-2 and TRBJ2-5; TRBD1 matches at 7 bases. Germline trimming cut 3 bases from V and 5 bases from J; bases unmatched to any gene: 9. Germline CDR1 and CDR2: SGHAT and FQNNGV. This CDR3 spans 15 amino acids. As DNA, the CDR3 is TGTGCCAGCAGCTTTGACAGGGCCTTGGGTGAGACCCAGTACTTC. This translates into CASSFDRALGETQYF.

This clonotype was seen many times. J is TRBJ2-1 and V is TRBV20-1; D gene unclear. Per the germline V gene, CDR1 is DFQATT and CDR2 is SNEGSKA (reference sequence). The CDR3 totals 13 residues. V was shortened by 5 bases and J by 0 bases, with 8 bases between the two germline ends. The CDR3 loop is CSASPSSYNEQFF. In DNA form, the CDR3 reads TGCAGTGCTTCTCCAAGCTCCTACAATGAGCAGTTCTTC.

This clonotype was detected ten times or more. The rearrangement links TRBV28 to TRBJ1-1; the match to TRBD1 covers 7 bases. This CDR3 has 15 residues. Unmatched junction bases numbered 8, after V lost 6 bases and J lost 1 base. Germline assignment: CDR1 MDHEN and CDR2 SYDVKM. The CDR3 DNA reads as TGTGCCAGCAGACAGGGGCGCGGTCGGAACACTGAAGCTTTCTTT. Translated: CASRQGRGRNTEAFF.

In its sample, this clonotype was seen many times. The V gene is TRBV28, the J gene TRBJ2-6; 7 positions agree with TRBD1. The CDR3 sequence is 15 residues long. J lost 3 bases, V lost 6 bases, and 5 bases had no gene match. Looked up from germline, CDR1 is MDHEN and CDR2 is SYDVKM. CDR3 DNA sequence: TGTGCCAGCAGGGTAGACAGGGATGGGGCCAACGTCCTGACTTTC. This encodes CASRVDRDGANVLTF.

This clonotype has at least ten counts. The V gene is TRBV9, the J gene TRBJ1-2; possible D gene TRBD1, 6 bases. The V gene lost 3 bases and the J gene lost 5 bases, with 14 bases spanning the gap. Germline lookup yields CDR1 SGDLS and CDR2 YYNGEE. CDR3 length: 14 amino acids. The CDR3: CASSEGGTTYGYTF. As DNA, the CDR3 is TGTGCCAGCAGCGAAGGGGGGACAACTTATGGCTACACCTTC.

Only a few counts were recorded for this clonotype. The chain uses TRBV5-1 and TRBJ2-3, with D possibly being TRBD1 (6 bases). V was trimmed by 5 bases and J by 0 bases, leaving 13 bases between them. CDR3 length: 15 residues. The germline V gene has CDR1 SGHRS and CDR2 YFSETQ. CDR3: CASSLWGRSTDTQYF. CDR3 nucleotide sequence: TGCGCCAGCAGTTTGTGGGGGCGGAGCACAGATACGCAGTATTTT.

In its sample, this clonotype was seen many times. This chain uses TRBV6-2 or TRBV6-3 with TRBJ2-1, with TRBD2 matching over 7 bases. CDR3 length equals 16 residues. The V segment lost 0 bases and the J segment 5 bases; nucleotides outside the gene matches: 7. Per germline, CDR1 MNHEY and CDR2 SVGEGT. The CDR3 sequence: CASSYSSREVNNEQFF. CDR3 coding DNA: TGTGCCAGCAGTTACTCGAGCCGGGAGGTAAACAATGAGCAGTTCTTC.

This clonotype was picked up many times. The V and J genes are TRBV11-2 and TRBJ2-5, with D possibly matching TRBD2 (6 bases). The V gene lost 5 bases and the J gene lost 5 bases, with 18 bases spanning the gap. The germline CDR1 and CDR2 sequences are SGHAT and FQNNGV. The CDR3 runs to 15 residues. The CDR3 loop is CASSPGGARWETQYF. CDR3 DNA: TGTGCCAGCAGCCCCGGAGGGGCTAGGTGGGAGACCCAGTACTTC.

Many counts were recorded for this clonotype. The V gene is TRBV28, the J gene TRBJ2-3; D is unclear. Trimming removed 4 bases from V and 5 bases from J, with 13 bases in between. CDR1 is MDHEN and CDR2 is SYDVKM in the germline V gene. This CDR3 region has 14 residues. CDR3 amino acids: CASSSDLPVDTQYF. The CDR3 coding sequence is TGTGCCAGCAGTTCCGACTTGCCCGTAGATACGCAGTATTTT. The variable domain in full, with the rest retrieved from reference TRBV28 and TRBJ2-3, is DVKVTQSSRYLVKRTGEKVFLECVQDMDHENMFWYRQDPGLGLRLIYFSYDVKMKEKGDIPEGYSVSREKKERFSLILESASTNQTSMYLCASSSDLPVDTQYFGPGTRLTVL.

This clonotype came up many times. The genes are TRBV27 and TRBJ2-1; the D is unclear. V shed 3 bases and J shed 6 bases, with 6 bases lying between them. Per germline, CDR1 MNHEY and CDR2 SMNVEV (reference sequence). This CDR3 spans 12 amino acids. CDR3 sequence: CASSFEGNEQFF. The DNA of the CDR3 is TGTGCCAGCAGTTTCGAAGGCAATGAGCAGTTCTTC.

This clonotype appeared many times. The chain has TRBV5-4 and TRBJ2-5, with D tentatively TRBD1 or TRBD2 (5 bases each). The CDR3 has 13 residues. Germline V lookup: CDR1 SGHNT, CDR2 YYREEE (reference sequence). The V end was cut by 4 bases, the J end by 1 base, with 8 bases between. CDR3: CASSGGPQETQYF. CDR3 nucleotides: TGTGCCAGCAGCGGGGGACCCCAAGAGACCCAGTACTTC.

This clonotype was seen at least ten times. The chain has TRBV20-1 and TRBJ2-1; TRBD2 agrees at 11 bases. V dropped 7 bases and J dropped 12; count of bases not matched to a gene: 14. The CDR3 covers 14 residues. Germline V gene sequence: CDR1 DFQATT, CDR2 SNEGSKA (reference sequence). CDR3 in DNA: TGCAGTGTTGCCGGGACTAGCGGTACCGTTTTGCAGTTCTTC. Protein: CSVAGTSGTVLQFF.

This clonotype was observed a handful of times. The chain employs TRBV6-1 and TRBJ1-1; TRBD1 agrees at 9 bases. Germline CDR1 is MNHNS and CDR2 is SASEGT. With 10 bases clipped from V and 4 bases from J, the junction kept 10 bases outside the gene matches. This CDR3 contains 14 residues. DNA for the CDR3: TGTGCCACGTCCGGGACAGGGTATGTCACTGAAGCTTTCTTT. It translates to CATSGTGYVTEAFF.